Listed below are T cell receptor beta chains from one sample, sequenced in a study of blood T cell repertoires in COVID-19. Some clones are missing from TCRdb's copy, which holds only in-frame ones; the method was immunoSEQ multiplex PCR. The sample shows roughly 400,000 clones, approximately 90% of them seen only once. Source material: PBMCs or T cells enriched from blood (not recorded which). These receptors all stem from a woman under 30 who had been exposed to COVID-19. The CDR3 runs from the conserved cysteine through the conserved F or W. D genes are given only for firm matches. Expanded clones get a size class; other rows say once, few or many, or leave the size out.

size,J,D,V,DNA,CDR3
.,TRBJ1-5,.,TRBV28,TGTGCCAGCAGTTTACCGGTCGCAGGGAATCAGCCCCAGCATTTT,CASSLPVAGNQPQHF
.,TRBJ2-5,.,TRBV12-3/TRBV12-4,TGTGCCAGTTTGGACATCCAAGAGACCCAGTACTTC,CASLDIQETQYF
few,TRBJ2-2,TRBD2,TRBV19,TGTGCCAGTAGGATATCTAGCGGAGGAGGGGCCCCCGGGGAGCTGTTTTTT,CASRISSGGGAPGELFF
.,TRBJ2-7,TRBD2,TRBV28,TGTGCCAGCTGGCCGGGACTAGCGGGGTACGAGCAGTACTTC,CASWPGLAGYEQYF
.,TRBJ2-5,TRBD1,TRBV11-2,TGTGCCAGCAGGGCAGGGACAGCAGGAGAGACCCAGTACTTC,CASRAGTAGETQYF
.,TRBJ1-2,.,TRBV29-1,TGCAGCGTCCTAGGACCCGGGGATGGCTACACCTTC,CSVLGPGDGYTF
once,TRBJ2-3,TRBD1,TRBV18,TGTGCCAGCTCACCACAACAGGGGGCAGATACGCAGTATTTT,CASSPQQGADTQYF
.,TRBJ2-2,TRBD2,TRBV10-3,TGTGCCATCAGTGAGTTGGTCCTAGCGGGACCGAACACCGGGGAGCTGTTTTTT,CAISELVLAGPNTGELFF
.,TRBJ1-2,.,TRBV10-2,TGCGCCAGCAGTGAGCAGGGAGGTGGCTACACCTTC,CASSEQGGGYTF
.,TRBJ2-7,.,TRBV2,TGTGCCAGCAGTGTCAAGCGCGCCTCCTACGAGCAGTACTTC,CASSVKRASYEQYF
.,TRBJ1-2,.,TRBV7-8,TGTGCTTGTCAAGGGACGGGACTTGGCTACACCTTC,CACQGTGLGYTF
few,TRBJ1-2,.,TRBV6-5,TGTGCCAGCAGGCAGGGCTCGGGTCTAGGGGGCTACACCTTC,CASRQGSGLGGYTF
.,TRBJ2-7,TRBD1,TRBV28,TGTGCCAGCAGTCCCACCAGGGACAGGTCACTTTACGAGCAGTACTTC,CASSPTRDRSLYEQYF
.,TRBJ1-1,.,TRBV19,TGTGCCAGTACTATACCAGGGTTCGTGGAAGCTTTCTTT,CASTIPGFVEAFF
.,TRBJ1-4,.,TRBV18,TGTGCCAGCTCACCAAACTTGGGGCTAGGGAATGAAAAACTGTTTTTT,CASSPNLGLGNEKLFF
.,TRBJ2-7,TRBD2,TRBV28,TGTGCCAGCACCGTAGCGGGAGGTTACTCCTACGAGCAGTACTTC,CASTVAGGYSYEQYF
.,TRBJ2-3,.,TRBV28,TGTGCCAGCACATCCCGGGGGGATACGCAGTATTTT,CASTSRGDTQYF
.,TRBJ1-4,.,TRBV19,TGTGCCAGTAGTATTAGGTATGGAGAAGGAAAACTGTTTTTT,CASSIRYGEGKLFF
.,TRBJ1-6,.,TRBV12-3/TRBV12-4,TGTGCCAGCACCGTGGGGCTTAATTCACCCCTCCACTTT,CASTVGLNSPLHF
.,TRBJ2-5,.,TRBV9,TGTGCCAGCAGCGCGGGGGCCGGGGGGCAAGAGACCCAGTACTTC,CASSAGAGGQETQYF
.,TRBJ1-1,TRBD1,TRBV6-1,TGTGCCAGCAGTGAAAGGGGGACAGGGCGCACTGAAGCTTTCTTT,CASSERGTGRTEAFF
once,TRBJ2-1,.,TRBV4-1,TGCGCCAGCAGCCAAGAGTCTCTCGAGCTAGGCCCCTACAATGAGCAGTTCTTC,CASSQESLELGPYNEQFF
.,TRBJ2-5,.,TRBV30,TGTGCCTGGAGTGGTCGGGGCGGGGGCATTCAGACCCAGTACTTC,CAWSGRGGGIQTQYF
.,TRBJ2-1,.,TRBV15,TGTGCCACCAGCAGAACTGTGGAGCAGTTCTTC,CATSRTVEQFF
.,TRBJ1-6,.,TRBV19,TGTGCCAGTAGGAGGGGGGGGGCAAGTAATTCACCCCTCCACTTT,CASRRGGASNSPLHF
.,TRBJ2-2,TRBD2,TRBV27,TGTGCCAGCAGTTGGGTACTAGCGGGATTCACCGGGGAGCTGTTTTTT,CASSWVLAGFTGELFF
.,TRBJ1-5,.,TRBV6-1,TGTGCCAGCAGTGAAGGGCAGATTAGCAATCAGCCCCAGCATTTT,CASSEGQISNQPQHF
.,TRBJ2-7,TRBD2,TRBV27,TGTGCCAGCAGTCGATGGACTAGCGGGGACTCCTACGAGCAGTACTTC,CASSRWTSGDSYEQYF
.,TRBJ1-5,.,TRBV15,TGTGCCACCAGTAGCAGGGGTAGTGATCAGCCCCAGCATTTT,CATSSRGSDQPQHF
once,TRBJ2-2,TRBD1,TRBV24-1,TGTGCCACCAGTATCCGGGACAGGGGGTTCTCGAACACCGGGGAGCTGTTTTTT,CATSIRDRGFSNTGELFF
.,TRBJ1-5,TRBD1,TRBV28,TGTGCCAGCTCGCGGACAGGGGCAAGGGGGCCCCAGCATTTT,CASSRTGARGPQHF
few,TRBJ1-4,.,TRBV24-1,TGTGCCACCAGCGCCCATGGGGGGACTAATGAAAAACTGTTTTTT,CATSAHGGTNEKLFF
.,TRBJ2-4,TRBD2,TRBV6-1,TGTGCCAGCAGTGAATGGGCGGGAGGTTTAGCCAAAAACATTCAGTACTTC,CASSEWAGGLAKNIQYF
.,TRBJ2-7,TRBD1,TRBV9,TGTGCCAGCAGCGTAGACGGGACAGCCCTTCGGGGGCAGTACTTC,CASSVDGTALRGQYF
.,TRBJ2-7,.,TRBV7-9,TGTGCCAGCAGCTTAGCAGCGGCCTACGAGCAGTACTTC,CASSLAAAYEQYF
.,TRBJ2-7,TRBD1,TRBV7-2,TGTGCCAGCAGCTTAGGACAGGGGTTCTACGAGCAGTACTTC,CASSLGQGFYEQYF
.,TRBJ2-3,.,TRBV10-2,TGCGCCAGCAAGACCCTAGAACCAGATACGCAGTATTTT,CASKTLEPDTQYF
.,TRBJ2-1,TRBD2,TRBV28,TGTGCCAGCAGTCCCTTTAGCGGGGGGGACTACAATGAGCAGTTCTTC,CASSPFSGGDYNEQFF
.,TRBJ2-5,.,TRBV13,TGTGCCAGCAGCTTCCGGGCCGGGGAACAAGAGACCCAGTACTTC,CASSFRAGEQETQYF
.,TRBJ2-5,TRBD1,TRBV7-2,TGTGCCAGCAGCTTAGTTTCAGGGGGCAGGGAGACCCAGTACTTC,CASSLVSGGRETQYF
.,TRBJ2-7,TRBD1,TRBV5-6,TGTGCCAGCAGCTTCCTGACGGGACAGGTTTTGGACGAGCAGTACTTC,CASSFLTGQVLDEQYF
.,TRBJ2-1,.,TRBV7-3,TGTGCCAGCAGCTTAGCGGCGGGCTCCTACAATGAGCAGTTCTTC,CASSLAAGSYNEQFF
.,TRBJ2-7,.,TRBV5-1,TGCGCCAGCAGACACAACAGGGATCTGCACGAGCAGTACTTC,CASRHNRDLHEQYF
.,TRBJ2-2,.,TRBV11-2,TGTGCCAGCAGCTCGGACAGCCCCTCGTGGACCGGGGAGCTGTTTTTT,CASSSDSPSWTGELFF
many,TRBJ1-1,.,TRBV18,TGTGCCAGCTCACGACAAACAGGGTACACTGAAGCTTTCTTT,CASSRQTGYTEAFF
.,TRBJ2-2,TRBD2,TRBV14,TGTGCCAGCAGCCCCGTATATCTGACTAGCGGGTTTAACGAGCTGTTTTTT,CASSPVYLTSGFNELFF
.,TRBJ2-7,.,TRBV7-2,TGTGCCAGCAGCACCCAGCGGCCACCGTCGGACGAGCAGTACTTC,CASSTQRPPSDEQYF
once,TRBJ2-5,TRBD2,TRBV19,TGTGCCAGTAGTCCTATAGCGGGAGGCACAGAGACCCAGTACTTC,CASSPIAGGTETQYF
.,TRBJ2-2,TRBD1,TRBV5-8,TGTGCCAGCAGCTTGCCAGGGGGCAACATCGGGGAGCTGTTTTTT,CASSLPGGNIGELFF
.,TRBJ1-1,.,TRBV12-3/TRBV12-4,TGTGCCAGCAGTTCAACACCCTCTGAAGCTTTCTTT,CASSSTPSEAFF
few,TRBJ1-5,.,TRBV7-9,TGTGCCAGCAGCTTAGAGGGGCCTTTTCAGCCCCAGCATTTT,CASSLEGPFQPQHF
once,TRBJ1-5,.,TRBV19,TGTGCCAGTAGTCCCTGGGGGGGAGGACGCAATCAGCCCCAGCATTTT,CASSPWGGGRNQPQHF
.,TRBJ1-1,TRBD1,TRBV6-5,TGTGCCAGCAGCTACGAGGGACAGGGACGATTCTTT,CASSYEGQGRFF
.,TRBJ1-2,.,TRBV19,TGTGCCAGTAGTATAGACAGGATCAACTATGGCTACACCTTC,CASSIDRINYGYTF
.,TRBJ1-2,TRBD1,TRBV19,TGTGCCAGTAGTATCGCCATACAGACAGGGCGCTATGGCTACACCTTC,CASSIAIQTGRYGYTF
.,TRBJ2-1,TRBD2,TRBV3-1/TRBV3-2,TGTGCCAGCAGCCAAGAAATGGTAGCGGGAGGGCAGGTTGAGCAGTTCTTC,CASSQEMVAGGQVEQFF
once,TRBJ1-1,TRBD1,TRBV10-2,TGCGCCAGCAGTTCCGGGACAGGGCGCGAGAAAGCTTTCTTT,CASSSGTGREKAFF
.,TRBJ2-3,TRBD2,TRBV2,TGTGCCAGCTCCCGAGGGGTAGCGGGGGATACGCAGTATTTT,CASSRGVAGDTQYF
.,TRBJ1-1,.,TRBV11-1,TGTGCCAGCAGAAGAAAGGGGGTGGAGGCTGAAGCTTTCTTT,CASRRKGVEAEAFF
.,TRBJ1-6,TRBD1,TRBV27,TGTGCCAGCAGTTCGACAGGGTGGAGTTCACCCCTCCACTTT,CASSSTGWSSPLHF